Included here is one TCR beta chain sequence, with context. Its specificity is unknown. Per the germline V gene, CDR1 is MDHEN and CDR2 is SYDVKM. Trimming took 2 bases from V and 2 from J; bases not matched to a gene: 6. The CDR3 loop spans 15 amino acids. This table comes from immunoSEQ multiplex PCR, and its TCRdb copy is limited to in-frame clones, with some not included. Among over 1.4 million clones listed, approximately 96% were seen once. The investigators split CD4+ cells into a CD45RA+ naive subset and a CD45RA-negative memory subset. The record originates from a study of shared clonotypes between healthy human individuals. Findings and limits, study-wide: All-four-donor shared clonotypes had higher generation probabilities than non-shared clonotypes did. Between several donors, naive CD4 clonotypes were shared at a level of about 5.3%.

The sequence derives from a man aged 25 to 45 in good health. V gene TRBV28 combines with J gene TRBJ2-7; 7 nucleotides agree with TRBD1. The sample consisted of naive CD4+ T cells sorted from blood. Noted subset: CD45RA+ positively selected. The CDR3 region is CASSLVGQAAYEQYF. The CDR3 DNA follows: TGTGCCAGCAGTTTAGTCGGACAGGCTGCCTACGAGCAGTACTTC.